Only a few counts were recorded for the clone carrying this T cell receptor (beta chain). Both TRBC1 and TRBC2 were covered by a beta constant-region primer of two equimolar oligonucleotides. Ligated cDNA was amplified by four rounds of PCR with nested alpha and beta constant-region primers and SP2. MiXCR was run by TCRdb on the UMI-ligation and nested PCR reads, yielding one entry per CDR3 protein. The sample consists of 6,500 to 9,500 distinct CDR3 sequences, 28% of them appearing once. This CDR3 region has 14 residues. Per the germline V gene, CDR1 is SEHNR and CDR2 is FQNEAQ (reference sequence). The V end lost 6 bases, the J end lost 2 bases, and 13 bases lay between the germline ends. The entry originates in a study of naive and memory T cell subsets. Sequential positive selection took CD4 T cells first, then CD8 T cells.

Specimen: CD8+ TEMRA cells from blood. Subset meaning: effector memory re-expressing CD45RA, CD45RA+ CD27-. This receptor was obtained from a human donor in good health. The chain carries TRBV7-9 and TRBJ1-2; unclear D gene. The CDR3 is CASRGEKENYGYTF. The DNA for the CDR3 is TGTGCCAGCAGGGGCGAGAAGGAGAACTATGGCTACACCTTC.